Each of the 8 T cell receptor beta chains below was sequenced from the same sample in a study of CD8 T cells in Susac syndrome. When the RNA was reverse transcribed, random hexamers were used with an input of roughly 0.5 to 1 ug. TCRdb ran MiXCR on the immunoSEQ multiplex PCR reads and lists one entry per CDR3 protein. The table has roughly 50,000 distinct CDR3 sequences, approximately 93% seen once. The sequencing sample was made of CD8+ T cells from PBMCs. Receptors originate from a human donor in good health.

This clonotype was detected only a few times. V gene TRBV7-2 combines with J gene TRBJ2-7, with D maybe TRBD1 (6 bases). Germline CDR1 SGHTA, CDR2 FQGNSA. CDR3 length: 16 residues. V was clipped by 5 bases and J by 1 base, with 18 bases between them. The CDR3 nucleotides are TGTGCCAGCAGCCAGCCCTGGACGGGACAATCCTACGAGCAGTACTTC. Its protein is CASSQPWTGQSYEQYF.

This chain links TRBV19 with TRBJ2-1, with D possibly matching TRBD2 (6 bases). Germline CDR1 and CDR2: LNHDA and SQIVND (reference sequence). V lost 3 bases and J 0 bases, leaving 9 bases between the germline ends. The CDR3 has 15 amino acids. The CDR3 sequence: CASSIGSFSYNEQFF. DNA for the CDR3: TGTGCCAGTAGTATCGGGAGTTTCTCCTACAATGAGCAGTTCTTC.

The CDR3 nucleotides read TGCGCCAGCAGCTTAACCGGGACAGGGAAAGAGACCCAGTACTTC. Its protein product is CASSLTGTGKETQYF. The chain couples TRBV5-1 to TRBJ2-5, with TRBD1 identical over 9 bases. Germline V gene sequence: CDR1 SGHRS, CDR2 YFSETQ. The CDR3 sequence is 15 residues long. Trimming took 2 bases from V and 3 from J; bases not matched to a gene: 5.

The chain employs TRBV29-1 and TRBJ2-5, with D perhaps TRBD1 (5 bases). The V gene's germline CDR1 is SQVTM and CDR2 ANQGSEA. The CDR3 length is 12 residues. V lost 6 bases and J lost 1, with 9 bases in between. CDR3 DNA sequence: TGCAGCGTCTTTGACAGCCAAGAGACCCAGTACTTC. Protein: CSVFDSQETQYF.

V usage is TRBV6-1 and J usage is TRBJ2-1, with 10 bases matching TRBD2. Germline CDR1 and CDR2: MNHNS and SASEGT. The length of the CDR3 is 16 residues. The J segment lost 4 bases and the V segment lost 5 bases, leaving 8 bases of the junction unmatched. The chain's CDR3 is CASSRMLAGVYNEQFF. The DNA for the CDR3 is TGTGCCAGCAGTCGCATGCTAGCGGGAGTATACAATGAGCAGTTCTTC.

The chain couples TRBV7-2 to TRBJ2-1; D is possibly TRBD2 (5 bases). The germline V gene has CDR1 SGHTA and CDR2 FQGNSA. The V and J ends lost 0 bases and 6 bases respectively, with 9 bases between them. The CDR3 is 14 amino acids. The CDR3 loop is CASSLAGAFNEQFF. CDR3 in DNA: TGTGCCAGCAGCTTAGCGGGAGCCTTCAATGAGCAGTTCTTC.

The chain combines TRBV6-2 or TRBV6-3 with TRBJ2-1; D unresolved. CDR1 MNHEY and CDR2 SVGEGT come from the germline V gene. This CDR3 has 15 amino acids. Trimming removed 5 bases from V and 4 bases from J, with 15 bases in between. This chain's CDR3 is CASSPLRRRYNEQFF. CDR3 DNA sequence: TGTGCCAGCAGTCCCCTGCGGAGACGTTACAATGAGCAGTTCTTC.

The rearrangement joins TRBV9 to TRBJ2-3; 7 bases are a match to TRBD2. The CDR3 extends over 16 amino acids. V shed 0 bases and J 4 bases; nucleotides not matched to a gene: 8. CDR1 SGDLS and CDR2 YYNGEE come from the germline V gene. CDR3 sequence reads: CASSVEGGSWPDTQYF. In DNA form, the CDR3 reads TGTGCCAGCAGCGTAGAGGGCGGGAGCTGGCCAGATACGCAGTATTTT.